The 7 T cell receptor beta chains given below trace back to one sample, sequenced in a study of blood T cell repertoires in COVID-19. Profiled with immunoSEQ multiplex PCR; TCRdb holds only in-frame clones, not every one. The sample records some 220,000 clones, 85% to 90% being singletons. The specimen was PBMCs or T cells enriched from blood (not recorded which). These receptor sequences come from a woman between 50 and 59 years old in a cohort exposed to, infected with or recovered from COVID-19 (not recorded which).

The rearrangement links TRBV10-2 to TRBJ1-2; TRBD1 matches 10 bases. V trimming: 6 bases; J trimming: 5 bases; junction bases outside the gene matches: 3. Per the germline V gene, CDR1 is WSHSY and CDR2 is SAAADI. This CDR3 comprises 13 residues. The CDR3: CASRPDRGYGYTF. The CDR3 region has the DNA TGCGCCAGCAGACCGGACAGGGGGTATGGCTACACCTTC.

The chain has TRBV10-1 and TRBJ2-7, with 13 nucleotides matching TRBD2. Germline CDR1 reads WNHNN; CDR2 reads SYGVQD (reference sequence). Trimming took 5 bases from V and 3 from J; bases not matched to a gene: 1. This CDR3 is 14 amino acids long. The CDR3 here is CASSRLAGGYEQYF. The CDR3 DNA sequence: TGCGCCAGCAGTAGACTAGCGGGGGGCTACGAGCAGTACTTC.

The gene calls are TRBV7-2 and TRBJ2-5; TRBD2 matches 7 bases. The CDR3 extends over 14 amino acids. Per the germline V gene, CDR1 is SGHTA and CDR2 is FQGNSA. With 0 bases clipped from V and 2 bases from J, the junction kept 0 bases outside the gene matches. Here the CDR3 reads CASSLASGQETQYF. CDR3 nucleotide sequence: TGTGCCAGCAGCTTAGCTAGCGGGCAAGAGACCCAGTACTTC.

The gene calls are TRBV5-6 and TRBJ2-7; D remains unclear. The CDR3 runs to 11 residues. The germline V gene has CDR1 SGHDT and CDR2 YYEEEE. Trimming took off 5 bases at V and 2 bases at J, with 5 bases between the two ends. The CDR3 spells CASSRTYEQYF. The CDR3 DNA sequence: TGTGCCAGCAGTCGTACCTACGAGCAGTACTTC.

The V gene is TRBV10-3, the J gene TRBJ2-3; TRBD2 matches at 7 bases. The CDR3 runs to 14 residues. Losses at the gene ends were 6 bases for V and 2 bases for J; bases not matched to a gene: 5. Germline values: CDR1 ENHRY, CDR2 SYGVKD. The CDR3 bases are TGTGCCATCAGCGAGCGGGGATACACAGATACGCAGTATTTT. Protein product: CAISERGYTDTQYF.

This chain uses TRBV11-2 with TRBJ2-1; D unclear. Germline V gene sequence: CDR1 SGHAT, CDR2 FQNNGV. The ends were cut back, 0 bases at V and 8 bases at J, with 11 bases in the middle. The CDR3 runs 14 residues. The CDR3 DNA reads TGTGCCAGCAGCTTAGAAGCGATCACCCATGAGCAGTTCTTC. Its protein is CASSLEAITHEQFF.

The genes are TRBV19 and TRBJ1-5; TRBD1 might be the D (5 bases). The CDR3 is made up of 15 amino acids. The V gene's germline CDR1 is LNHDA and CDR2 SQIVND (reference sequence). Trimming removed 9 bases from V and 5 bases from J, with 20 bases in between. The chain's CDR3 is CASSLRRGLHQPQHF. The CDR3 DNA reads TGTGCCAGCAGTCTTAGACGGGGACTGCATCAGCCCCAGCATTTT.